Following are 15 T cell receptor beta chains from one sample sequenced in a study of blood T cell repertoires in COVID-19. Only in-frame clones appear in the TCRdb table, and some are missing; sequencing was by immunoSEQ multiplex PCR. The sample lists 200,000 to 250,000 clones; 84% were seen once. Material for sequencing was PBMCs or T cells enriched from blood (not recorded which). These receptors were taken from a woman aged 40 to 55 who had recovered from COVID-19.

The CDR3, as DNA: TGTGCCAGCAGCTTCCGGCAGGGAGGAGGAAGCAATCAGCCCCAGCATTTT. Amino acids: CASSFRQGGGSNQPQHF. This chain uses TRBV7-8 with TRBJ1-5; the D gene is possibly TRBD1 (5 bases). In germline, CDR1 is SGHVS, CDR2 FQNEAQ. The CDR3 loop spans 17 amino acids. Trimming stripped 3 bases from V and 1 base from J, with 16 bases between.

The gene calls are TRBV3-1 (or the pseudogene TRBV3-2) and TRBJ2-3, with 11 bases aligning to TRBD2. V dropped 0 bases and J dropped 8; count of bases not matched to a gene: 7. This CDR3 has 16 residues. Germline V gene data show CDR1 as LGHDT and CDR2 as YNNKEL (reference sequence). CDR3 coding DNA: TGTGCCAGCAGCCAAGATAAGGTAGCGGGAGGGGTTACGCAGTATTTT. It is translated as CASSQDKVAGGVTQYF.

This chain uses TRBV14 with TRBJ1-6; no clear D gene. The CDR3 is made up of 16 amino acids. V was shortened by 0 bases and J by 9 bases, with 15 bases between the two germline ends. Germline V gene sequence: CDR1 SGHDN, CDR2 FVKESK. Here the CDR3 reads CASSQDRLVGGSPLHF. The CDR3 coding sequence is TGTGCCAGCAGCCAAGACAGACTCGTCGGAGGTTCACCCCTCCACTTT.

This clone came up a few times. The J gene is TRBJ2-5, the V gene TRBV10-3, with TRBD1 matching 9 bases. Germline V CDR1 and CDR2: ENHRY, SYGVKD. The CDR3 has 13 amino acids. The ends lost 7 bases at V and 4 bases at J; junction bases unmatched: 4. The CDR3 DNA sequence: TGTGCCATCATGGAGACAGGGGGAGAGACCCAGTACTTC. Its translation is CAIMETGGETQYF.

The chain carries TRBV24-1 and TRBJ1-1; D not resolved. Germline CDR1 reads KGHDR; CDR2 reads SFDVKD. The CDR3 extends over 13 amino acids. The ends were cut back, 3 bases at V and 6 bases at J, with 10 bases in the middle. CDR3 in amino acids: CATSDARSPEAFF. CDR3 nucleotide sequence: TGTGCCACCAGTGATGCCAGGTCCCCTGAAGCTTTCTTT.

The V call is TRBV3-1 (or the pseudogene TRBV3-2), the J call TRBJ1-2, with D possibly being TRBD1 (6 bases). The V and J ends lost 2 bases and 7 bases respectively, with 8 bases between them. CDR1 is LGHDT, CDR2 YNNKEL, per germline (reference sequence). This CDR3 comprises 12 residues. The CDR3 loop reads CASSQLDSGYTF. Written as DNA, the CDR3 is TGTGCCAGCAGCCAATTGGACAGTGGCTACACCTTC.

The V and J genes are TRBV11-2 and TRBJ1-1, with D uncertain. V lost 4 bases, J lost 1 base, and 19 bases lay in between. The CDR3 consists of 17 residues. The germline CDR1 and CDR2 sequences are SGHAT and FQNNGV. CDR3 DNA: TGTGCCAGCAGCTCCTCACCAAACCCAGAAAGGAACACTGAAGCTTTCTTT. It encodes CASSSSPNPERNTEAFF.

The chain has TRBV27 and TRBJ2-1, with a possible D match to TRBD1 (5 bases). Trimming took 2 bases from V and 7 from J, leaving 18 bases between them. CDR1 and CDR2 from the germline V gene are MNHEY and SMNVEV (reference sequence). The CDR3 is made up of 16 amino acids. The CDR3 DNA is TGTGCCAGCAGTTTAACCCGGTATGGGGCTCGGAATGAGCAGTTCTTC. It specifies CASSLTRYGARNEQFF.

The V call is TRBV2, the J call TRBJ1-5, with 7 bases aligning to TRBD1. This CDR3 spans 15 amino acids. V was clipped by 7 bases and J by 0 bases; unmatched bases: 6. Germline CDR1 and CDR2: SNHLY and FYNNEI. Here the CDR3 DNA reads TGTGCCAGCACTTCACAGGGGAGTAGCAATCAGCCCCAGCATTTT. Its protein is CASTSQGSSNQPQHF.

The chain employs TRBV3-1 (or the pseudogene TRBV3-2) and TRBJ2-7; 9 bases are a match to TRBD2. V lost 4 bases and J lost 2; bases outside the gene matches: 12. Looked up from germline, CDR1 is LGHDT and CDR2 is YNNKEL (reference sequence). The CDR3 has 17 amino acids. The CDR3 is CASSLRAGLALPYEQYV. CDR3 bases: TGTGCCAGCAGCCTAAGAGCGGGACTAGCCCTCCCCTACGAGCAGTACGTC.

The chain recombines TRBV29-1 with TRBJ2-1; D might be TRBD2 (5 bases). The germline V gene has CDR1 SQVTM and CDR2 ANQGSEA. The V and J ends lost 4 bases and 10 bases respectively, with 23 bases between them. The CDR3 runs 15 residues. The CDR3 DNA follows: TGCAGCGTTGTCCTTCCGGCGCGGGCCACTTGGGAGCAGTTCTTC. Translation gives CSVVLPARATWEQFF.

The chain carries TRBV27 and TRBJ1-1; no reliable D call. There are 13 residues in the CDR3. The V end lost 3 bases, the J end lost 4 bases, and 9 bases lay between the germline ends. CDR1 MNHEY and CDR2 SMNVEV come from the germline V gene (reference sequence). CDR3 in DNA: TGTGCCAGCAGTTTTTTCCACACCACTGAAGCTTTCTTT. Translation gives CASSFFHTTEAFF.

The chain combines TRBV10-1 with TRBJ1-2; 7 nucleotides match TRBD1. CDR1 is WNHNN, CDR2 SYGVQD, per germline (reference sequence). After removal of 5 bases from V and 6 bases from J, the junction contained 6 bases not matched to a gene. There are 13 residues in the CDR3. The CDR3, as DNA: TGCGCCAGCAGTAAACAGGGGAACGATGGCTACACCTTC. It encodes CASSKQGNDGYTF.

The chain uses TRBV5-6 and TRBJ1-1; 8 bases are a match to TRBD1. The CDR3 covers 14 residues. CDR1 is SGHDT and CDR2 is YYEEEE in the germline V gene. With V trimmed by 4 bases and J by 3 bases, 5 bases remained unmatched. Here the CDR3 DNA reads TGTGCCAGCAGCAGGACAGGGATGGACACTGAAGCTTTCTTT. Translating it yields CASSRTGMDTEAFF.

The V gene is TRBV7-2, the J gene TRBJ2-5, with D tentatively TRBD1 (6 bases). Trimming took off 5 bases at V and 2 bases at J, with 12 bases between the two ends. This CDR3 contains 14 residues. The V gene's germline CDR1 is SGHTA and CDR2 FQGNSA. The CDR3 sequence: CASSPYRAQETQYF. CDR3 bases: TGTGCCAGCAGCCCATACAGGGCTCAAGAGACCCAGTACTTC.